Each of the 32 T cell receptor beta chains below was sequenced from the same sample in a study of neurological immune-mediated disorders (dated by TCRdb to between 2018 and 2020). The library was obtained by 5' RACE. The instrument given in TCRdb is Illumina HiSeq 2500. The public reads were reanalyzed by TCRdb: fastp trimming at Q25, MiXCR alignment, in-frame beta chains only. Every entry covers one CDR3 protein and lists the most common genes and DNA from its rows. The sample table contains fewer than 50,000 distinct CDR3 sequences; only one count was recorded for more than 12% of them. Around 4% of the sample is taken by the ten largest. The sample was CD4+ T cells from blood. The receptors derive from a woman between 55 and 75 years old with HTLV-1-associated myelopathy (HAM/TSP).

This clonotype has only a few counts. The genes are TRBV6-5 and TRBJ2-1; D is perhaps TRBD1 (6 bases). Deletions cut 6 bases from V and 3 bases from J, with 24 bases between. CDR3 length: 18 residues. The germline gives CDR1 MNHEY, CDR2 SVGAGI. The CDR3 loop reads CASRYKRGTVVGYNEQFF. CDR3 nucleotides: TGTGCCAGCAGATATAAAAGGGGGACGGTGGTGGGCTACAATGAGCAGTTCTTC.

This clonotype was seen repeatedly, ten times or more. The chain couples TRBV7-9 to TRBJ2-7, with 7 nucleotides matching TRBD2. Germline CDR1 SEHNR, CDR2 FQNEAQ (reference sequence). There are 14 residues in the CDR3. Losses at the gene ends were 5 bases for V and 0 bases for J; bases not matched to a gene: 4. CDR3 in amino acids: CASSPGGISYEQYF. CDR3 nucleotide sequence: TGTGCCAGCAGCCCCGGGGGGATCTCCTACGAGCAGTACTTC.

In this sample, this clonotype turned up many times. This chain joins TRBV5-1 and TRBJ1-2; D is possibly TRBD1 (5 bases). Germline lookup yields CDR1 SGHRS and CDR2 YFSETQ. This CDR3 has 14 residues. The V gene lost 4 bases and the J gene lost 4 bases, with 14 bases spanning the gap. CDR3 loop: CASSEGTGSYGYTF. In DNA form, the CDR3 reads TGCGCCAGCAGCGAAGGGACGGGTTCCTATGGCTACACCTTC.

This clonotype was observed at least ten times. V and J are TRBV20-1 and TRBJ1-2; a possible D gene is TRBD1 (6 bases). Trimming cost V 0 bases and J 4 bases, with 21 bases left between them. Germline CDR1 DFQATT, CDR2 SNEGSKA (reference sequence). The CDR3 runs to 17 residues. CDR3 bases: TGCAGTGCTAGAGATCTGAGGGGGGAACCTGGCGTCTATGGCTACACCTTC. Its translation: CSARDLRGEPGVYGYTF.

The sample holds many counts of this clonotype. The chain is built from TRBV20-1 and TRBJ2-3; D might be TRBD2 (6 bases). V was pared by 5 bases and J by 2 bases, with 14 bases between. In germline, CDR1 is DFQATT, CDR2 SNEGSKA (reference sequence). CDR3 length: 14 residues. This CDR3 reads CSAGDREITDTQYF. CDR3 coding DNA: TGCAGTGCTGGGGACCGGGAGATCACAGATACGCAGTATTTT.

This clonotype was observed at least ten times. V and J are TRBV10-3 and TRBJ1-2; tentative D call: TRBD1 (6 bases). Germline V gene lookup returns CDR1 ENHRY and CDR2 SYGVKD. This CDR3 is 12 amino acids long. V lost 6 bases and J lost 4, with 9 bases in between. The CDR3 is CAIRTGSYGYTF. The CDR3 DNA reads as TGTGCCATCAGAACAGGGAGCTATGGCTACACCTTC.

This clonotype was seen ten or more times. The V and J genes are TRBV7-3 and TRBJ2-3; D possibly corresponds to TRBD2 (5 bases). The germline V gene has CDR1 SGHTA and CDR2 FQGTGA. Trimming took off 5 bases at V and 0 bases at J, with 9 bases between the two ends. This CDR3 contains 14 residues. CDR3 DNA sequence: TGTGCCAGCAGCCCGAGCGGTAGCACAGATACGCAGTATTTT. Translation gives CASSPSGSTDTQYF.

The V call is TRBV20-1, the J call TRBJ1-1; the D is unclear. There are 12 residues in the CDR3. CDR1 is DFQATT and CDR2 is SNEGSKA in the germline V gene (reference sequence). The germline V and J ends were trimmed by 6 bases and 7 bases, with 15 bases remaining between them. CDR3 in amino acids: CSAWGAVIEAFF. The CDR3, as DNA: TGCAGTGCGTGGGGTGCGGTGATTGAAGCTTTCTTT.

This clonotype showed up many times. The V gene is TRBV5-1, the J gene TRBJ2-7, with a weak D call TRBD1 (7 bases). The CDR3 length is 14 residues. Germline assignment: CDR1 SGHRS and CDR2 YFSETQ. V lost 6 bases and J lost 7, with 20 bases in between. The CDR3 here is CASTQIPGGKEQYF. The CDR3 nucleotides read TGCGCCAGCACCCAAATCCCAGGGGGGAAGGAGCAGTACTTC.

In this sample, this clonotype turned up many times. This chain joins TRBV19 and TRBJ1-5; 9 positions agree with TRBD1. The CDR3 spans 15 residues. From germline, CDR1 is LNHDA and CDR2 SQIVND (reference sequence). V lost 3 bases to trimming and J lost 4 bases; unmatched junction nucleotides: 4. This CDR3 reads CASSIRQGGNQPQHF. In nucleotides, the CDR3 is TGTGCCAGTAGTATCCGACAGGGGGGGAATCAGCCCCAGCATTTT.

This clonotype was counted many times. The rearrangement uses TRBV6-4 and TRBJ2-3; possibly TRBD1 for D (6 bases). Trimming pared 0 bases from V and 5 bases from J, leaving 12 bases between. The CDR3 length is 15 residues. Germline CDR1 MRHNA, CDR2 SNTAGT. The CDR3: CASSDSSRGGDTQYF. The CDR3 bases are TGTGCCAGCAGTGACTCGTCCAGGGGTGGAGATACGCAGTATTTT.

This clonotype was seen repeatedly, ten times or more. The chain carries TRBV5-1 and TRBJ2-1; 10 positions agree with TRBD1. The germline V gene has CDR1 SGHRS and CDR2 YFSETQ. After removal of 3 bases from V and 6 bases from J, the junction contained 9 bases not matched to a gene. CDR3 length equals 16 residues. Here the CDR3 DNA reads TGCGCCAGCAGCTGGTCGGGACAGGGGCTGTTCAATGAGCAGTTCTTC. This encodes CASSWSGQGLFNEQFF.

There are many counts of this clonotype. The chain uses TRBV7-9 and TRBJ1-1; 9 bases agree with TRBD1. The V gene end was trimmed by 3 bases and the J gene end by 5 bases; junction bases not matched to a gene: 13. This CDR3 is built from 17 residues. Germline loops: CDR1 SEHNR, CDR2 FQNEAQ (reference sequence). This CDR3 is CASSFPTGTGRGTEAFF. The CDR3 nucleotides are TGTGCCAGCAGCTTTCCCACCGGGACAGGGCGAGGGACTGAAGCTTTCTTT.

The genes are TRBV7-2 and TRBJ2-2; 11 bases match TRBD2. Germline CDR1 SGHTA, CDR2 FQGNSA. This CDR3 has 14 residues. With 6 bases clipped from V and 7 bases from J, the junction kept 4 bases outside the gene matches. Here the CDR3 reads CASRTSGALGELFF. The CDR3 DNA reads as TGTGCCAGCAGGACTAGCGGGGCCCTCGGGGAGCTGTTTTTT. Complete variable domain (other parts from reference TRBV7-2 and TRBJ2-2): GAGVSQSPSNKVTEKGKDVELRCDPISGHTALYWYRQSLGQGLEFLIYFQGNSAPDKSGLPSDRFSAERTGGSVSTLTIQRTQQEDSAVYLCASRTSGALGELFFGEGSRLTVL.

This clonotype was observed many times. The chain joins TRBV5-1 to TRBJ1-1; no reliable D call. CDR3 size: 14 residues. V lost 0 bases to trimming and J lost 2 bases, with 8 bases between them. Germline V lookup: CDR1 SGHRS, CDR2 YFSETQ. CDR3 sequence reads: CASSLGPGNTEAFF. The CDR3 nucleotides are TGCGCCAGCAGCTTGGGTCCGGGAAACACTGAAGCTTTCTTT.

This clonotype was recorded many times. The V gene is TRBV9, the J gene TRBJ2-5; 7 bases line up with TRBD1. CDR3 size: 15 residues. Trimming removed 4 bases from V and 5 bases from J; junction bases left unmatched: 11. Germline V gene sequence: CDR1 SGDLS, CDR2 YYNGEE. CDR3 nucleotides: TGTGCCAGCAGCCTATCACCGACAGGGTGGGAGACCCAGTACTTC. Its protein is CASSLSPTGWETQYF.

This clonotype was counted many times. The chain joins TRBV6-1 to TRBJ1-1, with no clear D. Germline V CDR1 and CDR2: MNHNS, SASEGT. The CDR3 loop spans 14 amino acids. Trimming left V 0 bases short and J 1 base short, with 6 bases between. This CDR3 is CASSEAGENTEAFF. The CDR3 coding sequence is TGTGCCAGCAGTGAAGCAGGAGAGAACACTGAAGCTTTCTTT.

This clonotype was found many times. V usage is TRBV29-1 and J usage is TRBJ1-2; possible D gene TRBD1, 6 bases. The V and J ends lost 5 bases and 12 bases respectively, with 16 bases between them. This CDR3 spans 11 amino acids. Germline assignment: CDR1 SQVTM and CDR2 ANQGSEA. The CDR3 spells CSVIQGPTHTF. CDR3 nucleotide sequence: TGCAGCGTTATACAGGGTCCGACCCACACCTTC.

Ten or more counts support this clonotype. V usage is TRBV20-1 and J usage is TRBJ1-1; D possibly corresponds to TRBD1 (5 bases). The CDR3 has 13 amino acids. CDR1 and CDR2 (germline): DFQATT, SNEGSKA (reference sequence). V lost 4 bases and J 7 bases, leaving 16 bases between the germline ends. For the CDR3, the DNA is TGCAGTGCTACTACCCGGACAATCTTTGAAGCTTTCTTT. This sequence encodes CSATTRTIFEAFF.

This clonotype was recorded many times. The rearrangement links TRBV20-1 to TRBJ1-4; D is unresolved. Germline V CDR1 and CDR2: DFQATT, SNEGSKA (reference sequence). CDR3 length equals 13 residues. V gave up 6 bases and J gave up 4 bases, with 12 bases separating them. The CDR3 DNA follows: TGCAGTGCCCTGGTGCGAAGTAATGAAAAACTGTTTTTT. Its translation is CSALVRSNEKLFF.

This clonotype was seen repeatedly, ten times or more. The chain employs TRBV9 and TRBJ1-1, with D perhaps TRBD1 (6 bases). Trimming stripped 0 bases from V and 1 base from J, with 10 bases between. The CDR3 has 15 amino acids. Germline assignment: CDR1 SGDLS and CDR2 YYNGEE. The CDR3 nucleotides read TGTGCCAGCAGCGTAGTTGCGACAGGGAACACTGAAGCTTTCTTT. This codes for CASSVVATGNTEAFF.

This clonotype was recorded many times. The chain couples TRBV9 to TRBJ1-2; 9 bases fit TRBD1. Losses at the gene ends were 4 bases for V and 7 bases for J; bases not matched to a gene: 14. Per germline, CDR1 SGDLS and CDR2 YYNGEE. The CDR3 runs to 16 residues. The CDR3 sequence is CASSPRTGVRLFGYTF. The DNA for the CDR3 is TGTGCCAGCAGCCCCAGGACAGGGGTCCGGCTCTTTGGCTACACCTTC. Variable domain in full (rest from reference TRBV9 and TRBJ1-2): DSGVTQTPKHLITATGQRVTLRCSPRSGDLSVYWYQQSLDQGLQFLIQYYNGEERAKGNILERFSAQQFPDLHSELNLSSLELGDSALYFCASSPRTGVRLFGYTFGSGTRLTVV.

This clonotype showed up many times. The chain couples TRBV11-2 to TRBJ2-1; D is ambiguous. Germline V CDR1 and CDR2: SGHAT, FQNNGV. This CDR3 region has 14 residues. Trimming removed 2 bases at V and 2 bases at J, with 7 bases between. The DNA for the CDR3 is TGTGCCAGCAGCTTAATGGAAGCCTACAATGAGCAGTTCTTC. Encoded protein: CASSLMEAYNEQFF.

This clonotype was seen at least ten times. The rearrangement links TRBV20-1 to TRBJ1-1, with TRBD1 matching 7 bases. The CDR3 is 13 residues long. Germline V gene sequence: CDR1 DFQATT, CDR2 SNEGSKA (reference sequence). Losses at the gene ends were 3 bases for V and 8 bases for J; bases not matched to a gene: 9. The CDR3 here is CSASTGAIPEAFF. CDR3 DNA: TGCAGTGCTAGTACAGGGGCGATACCCGAAGCTTTCTTT.

This clonotype was picked up many times. The rearrangement joins TRBV6-2 or TRBV6-3 to TRBJ1-3; D gene uncertain. V gave up 7 bases and J gave up 9 bases, with 16 bases separating them. CDR3 length: 13 residues. Per germline, CDR1 MNHEY and CDR2 SVGEGT. The CDR3 region has the DNA TGTGCCAGCACAATGGAGTATTGGGCCACCATATATTTT. This gives the protein CASTMEYWATIYF.

This clonotype showed up many times. CDR3 sequence: CASSQVLDSLRGVNTEAFF. CDR3 DNA: TGCGCCAGCAGCCAAGTCCTGGACAGCCTGAGGGGTGTAAACACTGAAGCTTTCTTT. The rearrangement links TRBV4-1 to TRBJ1-1; possible D gene TRBD1, 6 bases. Germline V lookup: CDR1 MGHRA, CDR2 YSYEKL. The CDR3 has 19 residues. V was trimmed by 1 base and J by 2 bases, leaving 23 bases between them.

This clonotype was counted at least ten times. The genes are TRBV9 and TRBJ2-1; the match to TRBD2 covers 8 bases. Looked up from germline, CDR1 is SGDLS and CDR2 is YYNGEE. This CDR3 has 12 residues. V was pared by 4 bases and J by 8 bases, with 2 bases of the junction left unmatched. The CDR3 nucleotides are TGTGCCAGCAGCCCGCGGGGGGATGAGCAGTTCTTC. Translated, it gives CASSPRGDEQFF.

This clonotype was recorded many times. The chain employs TRBV7-2 and TRBJ2-7; D call uncertain. The CDR3 is 15 amino acids. Trimming left V 5 bases short and J 3 bases short, with 17 bases between. CDR1 is SGHTA, CDR2 FQGNSA, per germline. CDR3 DNA: TGTGCCAGCAGCCCAGCCGCGGTCCCCTACTACGAGCAGTACTTC. As protein: CASSPAAVPYYEQYF.

This clonotype came up many times. This chain uses TRBV6-1 with TRBJ2-5; 9 bases agree with TRBD1. This CDR3 is 13 amino acids long. V lost 8 bases to trimming and J lost 5 bases; unmatched junction nucleotides: 6. CDR1 is MNHNS, CDR2 SASEGT, per germline. CDR3 sequence reads: CASCDRGIETQYF. As DNA, the CDR3 is TGTGCCAGCTGCGACAGGGGGATTGAGACCCAGTACTTC.

This clonotype was found many times. This chain joins TRBV20-1 and TRBJ2-1, with 10 bases matching TRBD1. The CDR3 extends over 15 amino acids. The germline V gene encodes CDR1 DFQATT and CDR2 SNEGSKA (reference sequence). Trimming removed 2 bases from V and 4 bases from J; junction bases left unmatched: 5. CDR3 DNA sequence: TGCAGTGCTAGACCTAGGACAGGGGGGTACAATGAGCAGTTCTTC. Its protein product is CSARPRTGGYNEQFF.

This clonotype was recorded at least ten times. The chain joins TRBV29-1 to TRBJ1-1; TRBD1 matches 7 bases. The germline V gene has CDR1 SQVTM and CDR2 ANQGSEA. Losses at the gene ends were 6 bases for V and 0 bases for J; bases not matched to a gene: 4. The CDR3 is 13 amino acids. CDR3 protein: CSVGTAMNTEAFF. CDR3 DNA sequence: TGCAGCGTCGGGACAGCAATGAACACTGAAGCTTTCTTT.

This clonotype occurred many times. The chain recombines TRBV5-1 with TRBJ1-6; 12 nucleotides match TRBD1. Germline V lookup: CDR1 SGHRS, CDR2 YFSETQ. Trimming took 4 bases from V and 6 from J; bases not matched to a gene: 5. The CDR3 covers 16 residues. The CDR3 reads CASSMGQGAGNSPLHF. The DNA for the CDR3 is TGCGCCAGCAGCATGGGACAGGGGGCCGGTAATTCACCCCTCCACTTT.